A single sample gave rise to the 25 T cell receptor beta chains below, sequenced in a study of blood T cell repertoires in COVID-19. TCRdb's table, derived via immunoSEQ multiplex PCR, lists solely in-frame clones and lacks some. The sample yields about 220,000 clones, 75% to 85% seen once. Sample: peripheral blood. Receptors were obtained from a woman aged 70-85 years with COVID-19, enrolled during active disease.

This chain uses TRBV20-1 with TRBJ1-2; no reliable D call. V was pared by 7 bases and J by 7 bases, with 13 bases between. The CDR3 runs to 11 residues. Per the germline V gene, CDR1 is DFQATT and CDR2 is SNEGSKA (reference sequence). The CDR3 reads CSGKSFGGYTF. The CDR3 region has the DNA TGCAGTGGTAAGAGTTTCGGTGGCTACACCTTC.

This chain connects TRBV19 to TRBJ1-1; 8 bases agree with TRBD1. Germline values: CDR1 LNHDA, CDR2 SQIVND (reference sequence). CDR3 length: 15 residues. The V and J ends lost 6 bases and 2 bases, in that order; junction bases with no gene match: 8. The CDR3 reads CASRTLDRANTEAFF. The CDR3 nucleotides read TGTGCCAGTAGGACCCTGGACAGGGCCAACACTGAAGCTTTCTTT.

This chain connects TRBV6-5 to TRBJ1-4, with 8 positions matching TRBD1. The CDR3 has 13 amino acids. Germline trimming cut 9 bases from V and 7 bases from J; bases unmatched to any gene: 7. The germline CDR1 and CDR2 sequences are MNHEY and SVGAGI. CDR3 loop: CASRRGPVEKLFF. In nucleotides, the CDR3 is TGTGCCAGTCGCAGGGGGCCGGTTGAAAAACTGTTTTTT.

CDR3 coding DNA: TGTGCCAGCAGTTCAGGACAAGATAATTCACCCCTCCACTTT. Translated: CASSSGQDNSPLHF. The chain joins TRBV28 to TRBJ1-6; a possible D gene is TRBD1 (5 bases). Germline V lookup: CDR1 MDHEN, CDR2 SYDVKM. CDR3 length: 14 residues. V shed 4 bases and J shed 5 bases, with 9 bases lying between them.

The chain carries TRBV2 and TRBJ2-7; possible D gene TRBD2, 7 bases. This CDR3 comprises 15 residues. Germline V gene lookup returns CDR1 SNHLY and CDR2 FYNNEI. V was pared by 7 bases and J by 0 bases, with 16 bases between. CDR3 region: CASKERGADSYEQYF. The DNA of the CDR3 is TGTGCCAGCAAGGAACGGGGGGCCGACTCCTACGAGCAGTACTTC.

The V and J genes are TRBV7-3 and TRBJ2-3; 11 bases line up with TRBD2. This CDR3 region has 15 residues. Trimming removed 5 bases from V and 5 bases from J; junction bases left unmatched: 6. Germline assignment: CDR1 SGHTA and CDR2 FQGTGA. CDR3 coding DNA: TGTGCCAGCAGCCTACTAGCGGGAGACTTAGATACGCAGTATTTT. Translation: CASSLLAGDLDTQYF.

The V call is TRBV29-1, the J call TRBJ2-5; 11 bases map to TRBD1. Germline CDR1 is SQVTM and CDR2 is ANQGSEA. Germline trimming cut 1 base from V and 5 bases from J; bases unmatched to any gene: 3. CDR3 length: 14 amino acids. This chain's CDR3 is CSVEGTGGRETQYF. The CDR3 bases are TGCAGCGTTGAAGGGACAGGGGGCCGGGAGACCCAGTACTTC. Full variable domain (missing parts from reference TRBV29-1 and TRBJ2-5): SAVISQKPSRDICQRGTSLTIQCQVDSQVTMMFWYRQQPGQSLTLIATANQGSEATYESGFVIDKFPISRPNLTFSTLTVSNMSPEDSSIYLCSVEGTGGRETQYFGPGTRLLVL.

The genes are TRBV7-2 and TRBJ2-5; 10 bases line up with TRBD2. V lost 1 base, J lost 2 bases, and 4 bases stayed unmatched. Germline V gene lookup returns CDR1 SGHTA and CDR2 FQGNSA. There are 16 residues in the CDR3. The CDR3 DNA follows: TGTGCCAGCAGCTTAGTAGCACTAGCGGGGCAAGAGACCCAGTACTTC. As protein: CASSLVALAGQETQYF.

The chain employs TRBV5-1 and TRBJ1-2, with D perhaps matching TRBD1 (6 bases). Germline values: CDR1 SGHRS, CDR2 YFSETQ. There are 14 residues in the CDR3. Trimming removed 0 bases from V and 7 bases from J, with 13 bases in between. CDR3 DNA sequence: TGCGCCAGCAGCTTGGAGGGGGTCGCGACTGGCTACACCTTC. Translation: CASSLEGVATGYTF. Using reference TRBV5-1 and TRBJ1-2 for the parts outside the CDR3, the full variable domain is KAGVTQTPRYLIKTRGQQVTLSCSPISGHRSVSWYQQTPGQGLQFLFEYFSETQRNKGNFPGRFSGRQFSNSRSEMNVSTLELGDSALYLCASSLEGVATGYTFGSGTRLTVV.

V gene TRBV5-8 combines with J gene TRBJ1-1; D ambiguous. V was trimmed by 4 bases and J by 3 bases, leaving 13 bases between them. CDR1 is SGHTS, CDR2 YDEGEE, per germline. This CDR3 comprises 14 residues. The CDR3 DNA reads as TGTGCCAGCAGCCCGCGTCGGGTGGACACTGAAGCTTTCTTT. It yields the protein CASSPRRVDTEAFF.

This sequence joins TRBV30 and TRBJ1-2; 9 bases are shared with TRBD1. The CDR3 loop spans 16 amino acids. Germline assignment: CDR1 GTSNPN and CDR2 SVGIG (reference sequence). V gave up 0 bases and J gave up 6 bases; unmatched junction bases: 11. CDR3 coding DNA: TGTGCCTGGAGTGTACGGATGACAGGGGGGATAGATGGCTACACCTTC. The encoded protein is CAWSVRMTGGIDGYTF.

The V gene is TRBV11-3, the J gene TRBJ2-7, with TRBD1 matching over 10 bases. V lost 8 bases and J lost 7; bases outside the gene matches: 14. Germline CDR1 and CDR2: SGHNT and YENEEA. The CDR3 contains 15 residues. The CDR3 nucleotides are TGTGCCAGCCACCAATCCGGGACAGGGGCTGGGGAGCAGTACTTC. This sequence encodes CASHQSGTGAGEQYF.

The chain combines TRBV30 with TRBJ2-2; 9 nucleotides align to TRBD1. Germline V gene data show CDR1 as GTSNPN and CDR2 as SVGIG (reference sequence). V was pared by 0 bases and J by 2 bases, with 4 bases of the junction left unmatched. This CDR3 spans 16 amino acids. The CDR3 DNA sequence: TGTGCCTGGAGTGTAGAGGGACAGGGTAACACCGGGGAGCTGTTTTTT. It translates to CAWSVEGQGNTGELFF.

This sequence joins TRBV7-8 and TRBJ2-1, with 14 bases lining up with TRBD2. Germline loops: CDR1 SGHVS, CDR2 FQNEAQ. V gave up 5 bases and J gave up 10 bases; unmatched junction bases: 7. The CDR3 is 15 residues long. In DNA form, the CDR3 reads TGTGCCAGCAGCCAAGGGACTAGCGGGAGTTTCGAGCAGTTCTTC. Its translation is CASSQGTSGSFEQFF. The complete variable domain, with remaining parts taken from reference TRBV7-8 and TRBJ2-1, reads GAGVSQSPRYKVAKRGQDVALRCDPISGHVSLFWYQQALGQGPEFLTYFQNEAQLDKSGLPSDRFFAERPEGSVSTLKIQRTQQEDSAVYLCASSQGTSGSFEQFFGPGTRLTVL.

The CDR3 is CASSLRLAGDGEQFF. In nucleotides, the CDR3 is TGCGCCAGCAGCTTGAGACTAGCGGGAGACGGTGAGCAGTTCTTC. The chain combines TRBV5-1 with TRBJ2-1; TRBD2 aligns across 12 bases. V dropped 1 base and J dropped 9; count of bases not matched to a gene: 5. Germline loops: CDR1 SGHRS, CDR2 YFSETQ. This CDR3 contains 15 residues.

The CDR3 nucleotides are TGTGCCAGCAGCTTCCTAGGACTAAACCAAGAGACCCAGTACTTC. Its translation is CASSFLGLNQETQYF. V and J are TRBV7-2 and TRBJ2-5; D is perhaps TRBD2 (6 bases). The CDR3 is made up of 15 amino acids. V was pared by 3 bases and J by 0 bases, with 11 bases between. CDR1 is SGHTA and CDR2 is FQGNSA in the germline V gene.

This clone was picked up a small number of times. The chain employs TRBV18 and TRBJ1-4; D might be TRBD1 (5 bases). This CDR3 is 15 amino acids long. With 3 bases removed from V and 7 bases from J, the gap between germline ends came to 15 bases. Germline assignment: CDR1 KGHSH and CDR2 LQKENI. The CDR3 DNA follows: TGTGCCAGCTCACCCGATAACCAGGGAGGTGAAAAACTGTTTTTT. This encodes CASSPDNQGGEKLFF. Using reference TRBV18 and TRBJ1-4 for the parts outside the CDR3, the full variable domain is NAGVMQNPRHLVRRRGQEARLRCSPMKGHSHVYWYRQLPEEGLKFMVYLQKENIIDESGMPKERFSAEFPKEGPSILRIQQVVRGDSAAYFCASSPDNQGGEKLFFGSGTQLSVL.

The sample holds a few counts of this clone. The chain uses TRBV5-4 and TRBJ1-3, with TRBD1 matching 8 bases. This CDR3 has 17 residues. Trimming removed 5 bases from V and 3 bases from J; junction bases left unmatched: 13. Germline V gene lookup returns CDR1 SGHNT and CDR2 YYREEE (reference sequence). CDR3 loop: CASSQDRAPRSGNTIYF. CDR3 nucleotide sequence: TGTGCCAGCAGTCAGGACAGGGCACCCCGGAGTGGAAACACCATATATTTT.

In regard to this clone: The junction and the germline gene differ at one end; a read error may be behind it. This chain joins TRBV7-2 and TRBJ1-1, with D uncertain. The CDR3 runs 11 residues. Germline V gene lookup returns CDR1 SGHTA and CDR2 FQGNSA. CDR3 sequence: CASSLVGPALF. The CDR3 DNA follows: TGTGCCAGCAGCTTAGTGGGCCCTGCCCTCTTT. The full variable domain, rest sourced from reference TRBV7-2 and TRBJ1-1, is GAGVSQSPSNKVTEKGKDVELRCDPISGHTALYWYRQSLGQGLEFLIYFQGNSAPDKSGLPSDRFSAERTGGSVSTLTIQRTQQEDSAVYLCASSLVGPALFGQGTRLTVV.

The rearrangement joins TRBV29-1 to TRBJ1-3; 8 bases are a match to TRBD1. Germline V gene data show CDR1 as SQVTM and CDR2 as ANQGSEA. This CDR3 contains 16 residues. Trimming cost V 4 bases and J 0 bases; bases outside gene matches: 8. The CDR3: CSVVLRTGPSGNTIYF. CDR3 DNA: TGCAGCGTTGTCTTGAGGACAGGGCCCTCTGGAAACACCATATATTTT.

The chain employs TRBV11-3 and TRBJ1-2, with D perhaps matching TRBD1 (6 bases). Germline V gene lookup returns CDR1 SGHNT and CDR2 YENEEA. Trimming removed 8 bases at V and 3 bases at J, with 19 bases between. This CDR3 has 15 amino acids. CDR3 in DNA: TGTGCCAGCTTGGGCCGAACCTGGGGGCACTATGGCTACACCTTC. Its protein is CASLGRTWGHYGYTF.

The rearrangement links TRBV4-3 to TRBJ1-3; D perhaps matches TRBD1 (5 bases). CDR1 LGHNA and CDR2 YSLEER come from the germline V gene. The V gene lost 5 bases and the J gene lost 0 bases, with 11 bases spanning the gap. This CDR3 contains 15 residues. The CDR3 bases are TGCGCCAGCAGCGCGGGACGGAGCTCTGGAAACACCATATATTTT. It encodes CASSAGRSSGNTIYF.

The chain recombines TRBV5-4 with TRBJ1-2; 8 nucleotides agree with TRBD1. The junction had 4 bases not matched to a gene; V was cut back by 0 bases and J by 6 bases. Germline V gene lookup returns CDR1 SGHNT and CDR2 YYREEE (reference sequence). The CDR3 has 14 amino acids. This CDR3 reads CASSLDSGGDGYTF. In DNA form, the CDR3 reads TGTGCCAGCAGCTTGGACTCAGGGGGCGATGGCTACACCTTC.

The gene calls are TRBV7-2 and TRBJ1-1, with D possibly TRBD1 on 6 matching bases. The V end lost 5 bases, the J end lost 0 bases, and 22 bases lay between the germline ends. CDR1 SGHTA and CDR2 FQGNSA come from the germline V gene. The CDR3 covers 18 residues. CDR3 DNA sequence: TGTGCCAGCAGCAAGACTCCCGGGACAAGAAGGATGAACACTGAAGCTTTCTTT. This encodes CASSKTPGTRRMNTEAFF.

The rearrangement links TRBV19 to TRBJ1-5; D is possibly TRBD1 (5 bases). V dropped 2 bases and J dropped 3 bases, with 11 bases sitting between them. The CDR3 length is 15 residues. CDR1 is LNHDA and CDR2 is SQIVND in the germline V gene (reference sequence). CDR3 region: CASSIKTVVNQPQHF. CDR3 in DNA: TGTGCCAGTAGTATAAAGACAGTGGTCAATCAGCCCCAGCATTTT.